This is a list of T cell receptor beta chains from one sample in a study of control samples from healthy donors and cancer patients. The assay was immunoSEQ multiplex PCR, and TCRdb's table has in-frame clones only and misses some. This table holds about 99,000 clones, around 89% found once. Sequencing was performed on PBMCs. These TCRs come from a man in his fifties or sixties with lung cancer. CDR3s include the opening cysteine and the closing phenylalanine or tryptophan. D genes are given only for firm matches. For some rows the clone size is stated as once, few or many, or as a class when expanded; others skip it.

V	D	size	J	DNA	CDR3
TRBV18	-	-	TRBJ2-5	TGTGCCAGCTCACGGGCCCCCGGGGAAGAGACCCAGTACTTC	CASSRAPGEETQYF
TRBV3-1/TRBV3-2	TRBD1	-	TRBJ1-1	TGTGCCAGCAGCCCGACAGGGTGGATAGCTGAAGCTTTCTTT	CASSPTGWIAEAFF
TRBV5-1	TRBD2	-	TRBJ2-3	TGCGCCAGCAGCTTGGGGGCTAGCGGTAGCACAGATACGCAGTATTTT	CASSLGASGSTDTQYF
TRBV9	-	-	TRBJ2-2	TGTGCCAGCAGCGTAGGGGGACAAAACACCGGGGAGCTGTTTTTT	CASSVGGQNTGELFF
TRBV6-5	-	-	TRBJ2-7	TGTGCCAGCAGTTACTCTTTCGGCACGTCTCGAGGGGAGCAGTACTTC	CASSYSFGTSRGEQYF
TRBV4-1	-	few	TRBJ1-2	TGCGCCAGCAGCCAAGAACAGGGACTTCTCGGCTACACCTTC	CASSQEQGLLGYTF
TRBV6-5	-	-	TRBJ2-5	TGTGCCAGCAGAATACAGGCGATCGGGCGAGAGACCCAGTACTTC	CASRIQAIGRETQYF
TRBV5-6	TRBD2	-	TRBJ2-1	TGTGCCAGCAGCTTGTTACTAGCGGGAGCCCTTTTGGATGAGCAGTTCTTC	CASSLLLAGALLDEQFF
TRBV6-4	-	-	TRBJ2-3	TGTGCCAGCAGTAGGAACAAGGGGAACGCAGATACGCAGTATTTT	CASSRNKGNADTQYF
TRBV19	-	-	TRBJ2-2	TGTGCCAGTAGGGACCAAGGGGGAATGAATGCCGGGGAGCTGTTTTTT	CASRDQGGMNAGELFF
TRBV21-1	-	few	TRBJ1-1	TGTGCCAGCAGCTCTCGGGACAGGCGAATCACTGAAGCTTTCTTT	CASSSRDRRITEAFF
TRBV5-4	-	-	TRBJ1-2	TGTGCCAGCTCACGTCCCGGGACAACCTTGCCTGGGGGCTACACCTTC	CASSRPGTTLPGGYTF
TRBV18	-	-	TRBJ1-3	TGTGCCAGCTCACCTTATGACAGCTTTGTCGGAAACACCATATATTTT	CASSPYDSFVGNTIYF
TRBV9	-	-	TRBJ1-1	TGTGCCAGCAGCGTAGACAGGTTGAACACTGAAGCTTTCTTT	CASSVDRLNTEAFF
TRBV20-1	-	-	TRBJ1-5	TGCAGTGCTGGGAATCAGCCCCAGCATTTT	CSAGNQPQHF
TRBV12-3/TRBV12-4	-	-	TRBJ1-2	TGTGCCAGCAGTTTTAGTAACTATGGCTACACCTTC	CASSFSNYGYTF
TRBV30	-	-	TRBJ2-1	TGTGCCTGGAGTAGGCAAGCGGTGTCGGATGAGCAGTTCTTC	CAWSRQAVSDEQFF